Each of the 2 T cell receptor beta chains below was sequenced from the same sample in a study of blood T cell repertoires in COVID-19. Generated by immunoSEQ multiplex PCR, the TCRdb table keeps only in-frame clones and is missing some. The table has approximately 120,000 clones, approximately 81% seen once. Sequences were obtained from peripheral blood. The receptors here all came from a man between 60 and 75 years old with acute or convalescent COVID-19.

The chain uses TRBV19 and TRBJ2-5; 9 bases are shared with TRBD1. Germline CDR1 reads LNHDA; CDR2 reads SQIVND (reference sequence). The CDR3 has 15 amino acids. Losses at the gene ends were 6 bases for V and 2 bases for J; bases not matched to a gene: 7. The CDR3 region has the DNA TGTGCCAGTAGCCGGGGACAGGGTCTACAAGAGACCCAGTACTTC. Protein sequence: CASSRGQGLQETQYF.

The J gene is TRBJ1-1, the V gene TRBV20-1; D unresolved. The V gene lost 3 bases and the J gene lost 4 bases, with 6 bases spanning the gap. The CDR3 runs 11 residues. The germline CDR1 and CDR2 sequences are DFQATT and SNEGSKA (reference sequence). The CDR3 DNA follows: TGCAGTGCTAGCATGTTCACTGAAGCTTTCTTT. The encoded protein is CSASMFTEAFF.